The 24 T cell receptor beta chains listed next were all sequenced from one sample in a study of blood T cell repertoires in COVID-19. Here immunoSEQ multiplex PCR was the method, and the copy in TCRdb shows in-frame clones only, minus some. The sample carries around 25,000 clones, roughly 85% recorded once. The sample taken for sequencing was peripheral blood. The source of these receptors is a man between 65 and 85 years old in a cohort sampled during active COVID-19.

In this sample, this clone turned up a few times. The chain carries TRBV5-1 and TRBJ1-2; the match to TRBD1 covers 8 bases. The CDR3 totals 18 residues. Germline trimming cut 0 bases from V and 0 bases from J; bases unmatched to any gene: 10. Germline loops: CDR1 SGHRS, CDR2 YFSETQ. CDR3 coding DNA: TGCGCCAGCAGCTTGGGGTACAGGGGGGGCGAAGCTAACTATGGCTACACCTTC. It codes for CASSLGYRGGEANYGYTF.

This sequence joins TRBV10-3 and TRBJ1-2; D uncertain. In germline, CDR1 is ENHRY, CDR2 SYGVKD. CDR3 length: 12 residues. Trimming removed 0 bases from V and 5 bases from J, with 4 bases in between. The CDR3 DNA reads TGTGCCATCAGTGAGTCCCAGTATGGCTACACCTTC. The encoded protein is CAISESQYGYTF.

This clone was recorded only once. The chain combines TRBV5-1 with TRBJ1-2; weak D call: TRBD1 (6 bases). The CDR3 totals 15 residues. The germline V gene encodes CDR1 SGHRS and CDR2 YFSETQ. The V end lost 0 bases, the J end lost 4 bases, and 13 bases lay between the germline ends. The CDR3 reads CASSLAGQGPYGYTF. CDR3 nucleotides: TGCGCCAGCAGCTTGGCTGGGCAGGGGCCCTATGGCTACACCTTC.

This chain joins TRBV18 and TRBJ2-3, with D possibly matching TRBD1 (6 bases). V shed 2 bases and J shed 4 bases, with 7 bases lying between them. The CDR3 spans 13 residues. Germline V gene data show CDR1 as KGHSH and CDR2 as LQKENI. CDR3 protein: CASSPGGSDTQYF. The CDR3 DNA is TGTGCCAGCTCACCAGGGGGCTCAGATACGCAGTATTTT.

This chain joins TRBV6-5 and TRBJ2-5; D is unresolved. This CDR3 has 10 amino acids. CDR1 and CDR2 from the germline V gene are MNHEY and SVGAGI. V lost 7 bases and J lost 5, with 5 bases in between. DNA for the CDR3: TGTGCCAGCAAAGAGGAGACCCAGTACTTC. This codes for CASKEETQYF.

The V and J genes are TRBV27 and TRBJ1-1; no definite D call. V was shortened by 7 bases and J by 2 bases, with 8 bases between the two germline ends. The CDR3 has 12 residues. In germline, CDR1 is MNHEY, CDR2 SMNVEV (reference sequence). Written as DNA, the CDR3 is TGTGCCAGCACGGGGAGAAACACTGAAGCTTTCTTT. Translating gives CASTGRNTEAFF.

A few counts support this clone. The J gene is TRBJ2-7, the V gene TRBV7-9; 11 nucleotides line up with TRBD2. Germline-derived CDR1 and CDR2 are SEHNR and FQNEAQ (reference sequence). The junction had 9 bases not matched to a gene; V was cut back by 4 bases and J by 4 bases. The CDR3 is made up of 16 amino acids. The CDR3 loop is CASSSPRTSGFYEQYF. CDR3 sequence (DNA): TGTGCCAGCAGCTCACCAAGGACTAGCGGGTTTTACGAGCAGTACTTC. The variable domain in full, with the rest retrieved from reference TRBV7-9 and TRBJ2-7, is DTGVSQNPRHKITKRGQNVTFRCDPISEHNRLYWYRQTLGQGPEFLTYFQNEAQLEKSRLLSDRFSAERPKGSFSTLEIQRTEQGDSAMYLCASSSPRTSGFYEQYFGPGTRLTVT.

V gene TRBV5-4 combines with J gene TRBJ2-5, with 14 bases lining up with TRBD2. CDR3 length equals 17 residues. V lost 4 bases and J lost 1; bases outside the gene matches: 6. Germline V gene sequence: CDR1 SGHNT, CDR2 YYREEE (reference sequence). CDR3 nucleotide sequence: TGTGCCAGCAGCGGCGGGGGACTAGCGGGGGTCCAAGAGACCCAGTACTTC. This codes for CASSGGGLAGVQETQYF.

This clone was picked up a small number of times. The gene calls are TRBV4-2 and TRBJ2-7, with 10 bases that match TRBD2. This CDR3 contains 15 residues. Germline-derived CDR1 and CDR2 are LGHNA and YNFKEQ. Trimming cost V 1 base and J 2 bases; bases outside gene matches: 2. The CDR3 DNA is TGTGCCAGCAGCCAAGGGCTAGCGGGAGCCTACGAGCAGTACTTC. Amino acid sequence: CASSQGLAGAYEQYF.

The chain has TRBV5-1 and TRBJ2-3; weak D call: TRBD1 (6 bases). Between the trimmed V and J ends, which lost 4 bases and 4 bases, there was a span of 10 bases. The CDR3 totals 13 residues. Germline lookup yields CDR1 SGHRS and CDR2 YFSETQ. The CDR3 region has the DNA TGCGCCAGCAGCCTCACAGGGCCAGATACGCAGTATTTT. It yields the protein CASSLTGPDTQYF.

This rearrangement joins TRBV28 to TRBJ1-4, with D maybe TRBD1 (6 bases). The ends were cut back, 5 bases at V and 2 bases at J, with 12 bases in the middle. CDR3 size: 15 residues. CDR1 and CDR2 (germline): MDHEN, SYDVKM. This CDR3 is CASSGGGPTNEKLFF. The CDR3 DNA reads as TGTGCCAGCAGTGGGGGGGGGCCGACTAATGAAAAACTGTTTTTT. The entire variable domain, with the rest obtained from reference TRBV28 and TRBJ1-4, is as follows: DVKVTQSSRYLVKRTGEKVFLECVQDMDHENMFWYRQDPGLGLRLIYFSYDVKMKEKGDIPEGYSVSREKKERFSLILESASTNQTSMYLCASSGGGPTNEKLFFGSGTQLSVL.

J is TRBJ2-5 and V is TRBV11-2, with 11 bases that match TRBD1. Germline trimming cut 5 bases from V and 7 bases from J; bases unmatched to any gene: 9. The CDR3 consists of 15 residues. The germline CDR1 and CDR2 sequences are SGHAT and FQNNGV. The CDR3 DNA reads TGTGCCAGCAGCCCCCGGGACAGGGGGATGGGGACCCAGTACTTC. This encodes CASSPRDRGMGTQYF.

CDR3 in amino acids: CASSSGGEQFF. As DNA, the CDR3 is TGTGCCAGCAGCTCTGGAGGCGAGCAGTTCTTC. The V and J genes are TRBV9 and TRBJ2-1, with D possibly TRBD2 on 5 matching bases. Trimming stripped 4 bases from V and 10 bases from J, with 9 bases between. Germline values: CDR1 SGDLS, CDR2 YYNGEE. The CDR3 is 11 residues long.

This clone was seen only once. CDR3 bases: TGTGCCAGCAGTGAAGCCGGGACAGGGGGGATAAATGAGCAGTTCTTC. This encodes CASSEAGTGGINEQFF. The rearrangement links TRBV25-1 to TRBJ2-1; 11 nucleotides match TRBD1. Germline trimming cut 2 bases from V and 7 bases from J; bases unmatched to any gene: 7. The CDR3 is made up of 16 amino acids. CDR1 and CDR2 from the germline V gene are MGHDK and SYGVNS. Based on the CDR3 plus reference TRBV25-1 and TRBJ2-1, the full variable domain is EADIYQTPRYLVIGTGKKITLECSQTMGHDKMYWYQQDPGMELHLIHYSYGVNSTEKGDLSSESTVSRIRTEHFPLTLESARPSHTSQYLCASSEAGTGGINEQFFGPGTRLTVL.

This sequence joins TRBV5-6 and TRBJ1-2; a possible D gene is TRBD1 (5 bases). CDR3 length equals 14 residues. Germline CDR1 and CDR2: SGHDT and YYEEEE. Between the trimmed V and J ends, which lost 4 bases and 2 bases, there was a span of 12 bases. For the CDR3, the DNA is TGTGCCAGCAGCCGAGGGGAGGTGAACTATGGCTACACCTTC. Amino acid sequence: CASSRGEVNYGYTF.

To note about this clone: Other DNA sequences in the same sample also yield this CDR3. The chain combines TRBV20-1 with TRBJ1-6; 9 positions match TRBD1. CDR1 and CDR2 (germline): DFQATT, SNEGSKA (reference sequence). The CDR3 runs 15 residues. The ends lost 3 bases at V and 6 bases at J; junction bases unmatched: 6. The DNA for the CDR3 is TGCAGTGCTAGTTCGGGACAGGGAGTTAATTCACCCCTCCACTTT. The encoded protein is CSASSGQGVNSPLHF.

The rearrangement uses TRBV20-1 and TRBJ1-2; a possible D gene is TRBD1 (6 bases). Trimming removed 3 bases at V and 5 bases at J, with 16 bases between. Germline CDR1 DFQATT, CDR2 SNEGSKA (reference sequence). The CDR3 covers 14 residues. CDR3 sequence reads: CSASFQGKSYGYTF. As DNA, the CDR3 is TGCAGTGCTAGTTTCCAGGGGAAATCATATGGCTACACCTTC.

The chain joins TRBV4-3 to TRBJ1-4, with a weak D call TRBD1 (5 bases). Germline V gives CDR1 LGHNA, CDR2 YSLEER. V lost 0 bases and J lost 8, with 13 bases in between. This CDR3 comprises 15 residues. The CDR3 sequence: CASSQDTRANEKLFF. The CDR3, as DNA: TGCGCCAGCAGCCAAGATACCAGGGCGAACGAAAAACTGTTTTTT.

This clone was seen once. The chain is built from TRBV5-5 and TRBJ2-3, with 10 bases aligning to TRBD2. This CDR3 has 16 residues. Germline V gene lookup returns CDR1 SGHKS and CDR2 YYEKEE (reference sequence). Unmatched junction bases numbered 6, after V lost 2 bases and J lost 3 bases. CDR3 loop: CASSLGASGRTDTQYF. The CDR3 DNA is TGTGCCAGCAGCTTAGGCGCTAGCGGGAGAACAGATACGCAGTATTTT.

V and J are TRBV28 and TRBJ2-1; D possibly corresponds to TRBD2 (7 bases). The CDR3 is made up of 15 amino acids. The germline gives CDR1 MDHEN, CDR2 SYDVKM. Trimming removed 7 bases at V and 1 base at J, with 14 bases between. This CDR3 reads CASIRGGGSYNEQFF. The CDR3 nucleotides are TGTGCCAGCATTCGGGGAGGGGGATCCTACAATGAGCAGTTCTTC. The full variable domain, rest sourced from reference TRBV28 and TRBJ2-1, is DVKVTQSSRYLVKRTGEKVFLECVQDMDHENMFWYRQDPGLGLRLIYFSYDVKMKEKGDIPEGYSVSREKKERFSLILESASTNQTSMYLCASIRGGGSYNEQFFGPGTRLTVL.

This sequence joins TRBV27 and TRBJ2-5, with TRBD1 matching over 9 bases. The germline V gene encodes CDR1 MNHEY and CDR2 SMNVEV (reference sequence). This CDR3 has 13 amino acids. V gave up 5 bases and J gave up 7 bases; unmatched junction bases: 5. The CDR3 region is CASSRTGDGTQYF. For the CDR3, the DNA is TGTGCCAGCAGTCGGACAGGGGATGGGACCCAGTACTTC.

This chain connects TRBV5-6 to TRBJ2-1, with D maybe TRBD1 (6 bases). Trimming took 0 bases from V and 5 from J, leaving 12 bases between them. The CDR3 length is 15 residues. Germline-derived CDR1 and CDR2 are SGHDT and YYEEEE. This CDR3 is CASSLVQGWNNEQFF. The CDR3, as DNA: TGTGCCAGCAGCTTGGTGCAGGGGTGGAACAATGAGCAGTTCTTC.

The rearrangement uses TRBV25-1 and TRBJ1-1, with TRBD1 matching over 9 bases. The CDR3 spans 13 residues. Per the germline V gene, CDR1 is MGHDK and CDR2 is SYGVNS. The V and J ends lost 8 bases and 4 bases, in that order; junction bases with no gene match: 5. CDR3 DNA sequence: TGTGCCAGCGTCGCGACAGGGGGCACTGAAGCTTTCTTT. It translates to CASVATGGTEAFF.

This rearrangement joins TRBV5-1 to TRBJ2-1; 10 bases agree with TRBD2. J gave up 3 bases and V 0 bases, and 3 bases lay outside the gene matches. The CDR3 is 16 amino acids. The germline gives CDR1 SGHRS, CDR2 YFSETQ. The CDR3: CASSLGLAGVYNEQFF. For the CDR3, the DNA is TGCGCCAGCAGCTTGGGGCTAGCGGGAGTCTACAATGAGCAGTTCTTC.